The sample holds a few counts of the clone carrying this T cell receptor beta chain. The antigen is undetermined. Then a second PCR, running about 6 to 12 cycles, was carried out with a sample-barcoded 5' primer and a J-beta primer mix. From the 5' RACE reads, TCRdb called clonotypes with MiXCR, one entry per CDR3 protein. The top ten clones hold roughly 6.3% of a sample with over 1,200,000 distinct CDR3 sequences, roughly 60% of them seen once. The data were obtained in a study of blood T cells in healthy people across ages. Study results and limitations: More naive CD4+ cells and higher diversity were found in long-lived than in aged donors.

Germline V gene data show CDR1 as ENHRY and CDR2 as SYGVKD. The CDR3 contains 13 residues. V was clipped by 4 bases and J by 1 base; unmatched bases: 0. The source material was blood. The V and J genes are TRBV10-3 and TRBJ2-5; 7 nucleotides match TRBD2. This receptor was identified in a man between 18 and 29 years old in good health. CDR3 bases: TGTGCCATCAGTGGGACTAGCCAAGAGACCCAGTACTTC. Protein: CAISGTSQETQYF.